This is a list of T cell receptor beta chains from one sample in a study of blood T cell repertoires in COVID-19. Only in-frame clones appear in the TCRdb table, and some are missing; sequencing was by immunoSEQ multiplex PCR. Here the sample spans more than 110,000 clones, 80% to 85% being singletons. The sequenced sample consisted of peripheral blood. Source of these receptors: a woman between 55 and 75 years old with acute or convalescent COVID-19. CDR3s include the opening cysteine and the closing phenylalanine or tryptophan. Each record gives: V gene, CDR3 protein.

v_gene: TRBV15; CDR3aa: CATSPMGTGGYTEAFF
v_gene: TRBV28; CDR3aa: CASSPTTNEQYF
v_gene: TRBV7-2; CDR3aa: CASSATSGRWYEQYF
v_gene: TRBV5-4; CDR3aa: CASSLVGGGAGNTEAFF
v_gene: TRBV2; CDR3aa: CASSGTRGRDEQYF
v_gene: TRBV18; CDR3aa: CASSPQSFGGLANTEAFF
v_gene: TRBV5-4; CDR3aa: CASSQDIYEQYF
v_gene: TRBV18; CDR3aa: CASSQGGNTEAFF
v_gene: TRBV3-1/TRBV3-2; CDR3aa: CASSQFLSSYNEQFF
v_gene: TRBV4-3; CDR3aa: CASSQRGNTGELFF
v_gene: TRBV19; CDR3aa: CASSDPGGSYNEQFF
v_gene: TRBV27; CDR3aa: CASSLTTGWRTEAFF
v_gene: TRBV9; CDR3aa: CASSGTSGRGQHTQYF
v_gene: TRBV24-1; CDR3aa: CATSSGTLYEQYF
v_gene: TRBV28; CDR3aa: CASTLARRVNTDTQYF
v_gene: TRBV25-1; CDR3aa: CASSVYTGARYEQYF
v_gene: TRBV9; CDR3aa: CASDPLGDTYNEQFF
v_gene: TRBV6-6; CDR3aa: CASSLDSFNYGYTF
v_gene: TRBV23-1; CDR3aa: CASSLRAGNGYTF
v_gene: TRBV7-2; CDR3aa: CASSLGAKETQYF
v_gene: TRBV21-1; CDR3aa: CASSSAGLAGEWEYF
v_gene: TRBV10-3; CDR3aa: CVIRVDRLNTEAFF
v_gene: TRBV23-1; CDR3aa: CASSPTPQTPYSYEQYF
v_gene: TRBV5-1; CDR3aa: CASSLDRGGPQHF
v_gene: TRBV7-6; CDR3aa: CASSRTTGTGDLIADTQYF
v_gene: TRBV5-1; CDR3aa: CASSQTGVETQYF
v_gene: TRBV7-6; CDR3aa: CASSLDTSGRAWETQYF
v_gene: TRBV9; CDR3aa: CASSDSGGRLNSPLHF
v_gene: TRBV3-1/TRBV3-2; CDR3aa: CASSREGRKGNTIYF
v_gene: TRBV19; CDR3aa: CASSPQSRSGSNYGYTF
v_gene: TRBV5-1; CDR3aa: CASSLDPGTAAGETQYF
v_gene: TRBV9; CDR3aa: CASSGAVAGYNEQFF
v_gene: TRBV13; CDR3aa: CASSNAGTGSMYYGYTF
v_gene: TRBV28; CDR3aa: CASSSSGYYEQYF
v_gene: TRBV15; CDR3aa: CATRTGKTEAFF
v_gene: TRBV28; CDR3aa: CASSLPGQGGYEQYF
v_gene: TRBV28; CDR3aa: CASRPGQGPNYGYTF
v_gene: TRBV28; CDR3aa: CASSLFWAGQSNQPQHF
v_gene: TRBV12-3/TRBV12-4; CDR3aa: CASSGQVNTEAFF
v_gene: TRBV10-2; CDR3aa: CASSDMMNQPQHF
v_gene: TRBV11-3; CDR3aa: CASSLMGGTDTQYF
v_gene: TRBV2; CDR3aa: CASSEGRGSWTEAFF
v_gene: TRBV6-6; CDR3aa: CASSYPGQGNEKLFF
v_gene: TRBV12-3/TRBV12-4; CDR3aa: CASSLARKNIQYF
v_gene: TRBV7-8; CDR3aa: CASSYRDRGLGYGYTF
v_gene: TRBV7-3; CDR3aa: CASSPTSGRQETQYF
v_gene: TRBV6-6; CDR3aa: CASSYRTSGTQETQYF
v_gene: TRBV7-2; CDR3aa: CASSPNSGRPYNEQFF
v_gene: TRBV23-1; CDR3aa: CASSQSAAGSGANVLTF
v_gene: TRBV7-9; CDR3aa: CASISAGDTDTQYF
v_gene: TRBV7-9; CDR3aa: CASSRSEKDEQFF
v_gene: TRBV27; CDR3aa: CAKYRNPGDYGYTF
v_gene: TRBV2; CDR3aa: CASSSRTALYGYTF